This T cell receptor beta chain appears in the sequencing data of a study of identical twins. The study, taken as a whole, reports: Compared with models, monozygotic twins showed more out-of-frame TCR alpha sharing.

This clonotype showed up just a few times. The antigen is unknown. Template switching, a step in the protocol, added a universal primer site, and cDNA carried unique molecular identifiers. TCRdb re-called the 5' RACE reads with MiXCR, one entry per CDR3 protein. The repertoire consists of roughly 700,000 distinct CDR3 sequences, with 8% to 9% occurring once and the leading ten covering around 0.98%. CDR3 length equals 14 residues. V shed 3 bases and J shed 3 bases, with 12 bases lying between them. Germline lookup yields CDR1 DFQATT and CDR2 SNEGSKA (reference sequence). Healthy Caucasians were all of the donors. Separately, the same data were catalogued under a study of yellow fever vaccine responses in identical twins. From that paper: A vaccine T cell response that seemed partly convergent and partly personalized was reported in twins.

The sequenced sample was PBMCs. This chain connects TRBV20-1 to TRBJ1-5, with a tentative D call TRBD1 (5 bases). The clonotype was recovered from a woman aged 18 to 35 in good health. CDR3 amino acids: CSASPTGLNQPQHF. For the CDR3, the DNA is TGCAGTGCTAGCCCTACAGGACTCAATCAGCCCCAGCATTTT.